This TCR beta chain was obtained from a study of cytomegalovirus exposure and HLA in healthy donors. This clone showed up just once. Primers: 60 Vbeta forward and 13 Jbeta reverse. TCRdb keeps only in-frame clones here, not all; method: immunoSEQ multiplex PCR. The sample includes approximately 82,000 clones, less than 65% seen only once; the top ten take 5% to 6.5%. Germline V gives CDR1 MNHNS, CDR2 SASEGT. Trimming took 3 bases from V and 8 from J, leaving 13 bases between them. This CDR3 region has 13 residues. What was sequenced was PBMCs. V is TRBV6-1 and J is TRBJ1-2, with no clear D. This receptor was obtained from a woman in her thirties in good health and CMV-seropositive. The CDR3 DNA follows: TGTGCCAGCAGTGAGGCCACGCGGCGGGGCTACACCTTC. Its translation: CASSEATRRGYTF.